The source of this T cell receptor beta chain is a study of cytomegalovirus exposure and HLA in healthy donors. Across the study: HLA-typed donors were the source of 90 million or so unique TCRs, which an early data release held.

The trim removed 3 bases at V and 5 bases at J, leaving 1 base unmatched. Germline V lookup: CDR1 SGHTA, CDR2 FQGNSA. The CDR3 length is 14 residues. Notes on the study in general: Presence/absence results assume similar sequencing depth per donor, which may not hold. Under in vitro conditions, a few CMV-associated chains were confirmed as specific for CMV antigens.

Concerning this clone itself: Its specificity is not known.

PCR primers comprised 60 Vbeta and 13 Jbeta primers. TCRdb keeps only in-frame clones here, not all; method: immunoSEQ multiplex PCR. The profile shows around 200,000 clones, 60% to 80% of them singletons. Sample: PBMCs. The rearrangement uses TRBV7-2 and TRBJ2-7, with TRBD2 matching 13 bases. This clonotype originated in a woman in her 30s in good health and CMV-seropositive. This CDR3 reads CASSFGLAGDEQYF. The CDR3 region has the DNA TGTGCCAGCAGCTTTGGACTAGCGGGAGACGAGCAGTACTTC. The variable domain in full, completed from reference TRBV7-2 and TRBJ2-7, reads GAGVSQSPSNKVTEKGKDVELRCDPISGHTALYWYRQSLGQGLEFLIYFQGNSAPDKSGLPSDRFSAERTGGSVSTLTIQRTQQEDSAVYLCASSFGLAGDEQYFGPGTRLTVT.